This T cell receptor (beta chain) originates from a study of T cells in localized non-small cell lung cancer. The study, taken as a whole, reports: Sequencing covered just one tumor region, so heterogeneity cannot be ruled out. A median of about 60 of the top 100 tumor clones appeared in adjacent lung, which was paired and uninvolved. Adjacent uninvolved lung had the highest clonality, suggesting focused antigen responses. Greater T cell density in blood accompanied longer overall survival.

Here immunoSEQ multiplex PCR was the method, and the copy in TCRdb shows in-frame clones only, minus some. The sample holds tens of thousands of clones, approximately 80% seen once. In regard to this clone: Antigen unknown.

V shed 6 bases and J 2 bases; nucleotides not matched to a gene: 4. The germline gives CDR1 MNHEY, CDR2 SMNVEV (reference sequence). The CDR3 extends over 16 amino acids. The source is a male donor aged 60 or older with stage II squamous cell lung carcinoma. The chain links TRBV27 to TRBJ2-1, with 13 nucleotides matching TRBD2. The source material was peripheral blood, sampled before any cancer treatment. The CDR3 region has the DNA TGTGCCAGCAGGATCGGACTAGCGGGAGCCTACAATGAGCAGTTCTTC. Amino acid sequence: CASRIGLAGAYNEQFF.